This T cell receptor beta chain was recovered during a study of identical twins listed by TCRdb under 2016. As for the study more broadly: TCR alpha and beta repertoires from monozygotic twins, unrelated adults of various ages and cord blood were deep-sequenced to test whether fetal clonotypes persist. To rule out contamination, the twin experiments were replicated at different times with different library preparation protocols. General study outcomes and caveats: Because the same donors could not be followed over many years, conclusions were based on cross-sectional statistical analysis. Fewer insertions were carried by abundant cord blood beta clonotypes, a similar but weaker trend appeared in young adult naive repertoires, and no such trend appeared in memory repertoires. In beta out-of-frame sequences, excess twin sharing was weaker, because having fewer shared sequences lowered the signal-to-noise ratio. Compared with coincidental sharing between unrelated individuals, out-of-frame TCR alpha sequences shared between twins showed an excess of sequences with low generation probability. Invariant T cells such as MAIT and iNKT could partly confound zero-insertion analyses, although diverse VJ usage argued against such confounding for most clonotypes. Recombination models systematically underestimated out-of-frame TCR alpha sharing in monozygotic twins but agreed with sharing between unrelated individuals.

Every donor in the study was a healthy Caucasian. Three pairs of female monozygotic twins, all aged 18 to 29 years, were included in the twin cohort. Positive isolation kits from Invitrogen were used to isolate CD4+ and CD8+ T cell populations. Per the germline V gene, MDHEN is the CDR1 and SYDVKM is the CDR2. Clipping removes 6 bases from V and 1 base from J, with 8 as the unmatched junction base count. The CDR3 holds 15 amino acids from the cysteine to the phenylalanine. The only DNA kept is the CDR3, 45 bases in frame from the first base. Receptor amplification or capture employed 5' RACE. Sequencing was carried out with an Illumina HiSeq 2000. A universal primer binding site was introduced by template switching, and a unique molecular identifier was present in the final cDNA, enabling accurate counting of TCR cDNA molecules. Specific primers in the conserved constant-segment region were used to synthesize first-strand cDNA for the TCR alpha and beta chains. To control for contamination, every cDNA library was double barcoded, receiving both a SMART-Mk sample barcode and Illumina barcodes. Two successive PCR steps introduced TruSeq adapter sequences along with Illumina sample barcodes. The Illumina HiSeq platform was used with custom primers to sequence TCR alpha and beta cDNA libraries. As for the original processing: Unique molecular identifiers were extracted from raw reads with MiGEC, and CDR3 positions were determined with MiXCR. Recombination models were inferred per individual with the repgenHMM and IGoR tools using an EM algorithm. Shared clonotype analysis was performed with the tcR package in R, normalizing sharing by the product of cloneset sizes. To study raw recombination without the effects of thymic and clonal selection, out-of-frame nonproductive sequences were analyzed. TCRdb applied fastp at Q25 and MiXCR to the public reads, then kept only in-frame beta chains. Merged by CDR3 protein, the rows form single entries marked with the most common genes and DNA. None of the V and J calls come from the authors' own analysis; TCRdb made them. Within this sample are fewer than 500,000 distinct CDR3 sequences, with 13% to 15% of them counted one time only. Jointly, the top ten make up approximately 1% of the sample.

This clonotype was seen at least ten times. Its cognate antigen has yet to be identified. It has no much larger one-base neighbor in the sample; base qualities were not kept. The sample also formed part of further work on yellow fever vaccine responses in identical twins. The second investigation adds: The T cell response to vaccination in identical twins was reported by the authors to appear partly convergent and partly personalized. The study precisely tracked vaccine-responding T cell clones in identical twins.

The chain was built from TRBV28 and TRBJ2-7; 8 middle bases align to TRBD1. The sequenced material came from CD4+ T cells sorted from blood. The TCR comes from a woman younger than 35 in good health. At the DNA level, the sequence is TGTGCCAGCAGGCTAGCCGGACAGGGATCCTACGAGCAGTACTTC. Translated, this is CASRLAGQGSYEQYF.